A selection of T cell receptor beta chains follows, all from one sample in a study of Graves' ophthalmopathy and Graves' hyperthyroidism. TCRdb ran MiXCR on the multiplex PCR reads and lists one entry per CDR3 protein. The table lists approximately 210,000 distinct CDR3 sequences, about 32% of them singletons. The sample was peripheral blood. Receptors originate from a man aged 45 to 65 with Graves' ophthalmopathy. Both conserved end residues are part of each CDR3. Fields, in order: clone size, V gene, D gene, J gene, CDR3 protein, CDR3 DNA. D genes are given only for firm matches. For some rows the clone size is stated as once, few or many, or as a class when expanded; others skip it.

abundance: many
v_gene: TRBV12-3/TRBV12-4
d_gene: .
j_gene: TRBJ2-7
CDR3aa: CASSRPSRNSYEQYF
CDR3nt: TGTGCCAGCAGCCGGCCTAGCAGAAACTCCTACGAGCAGTACTTC

abundance: many
v_gene: TRBV30
d_gene: .
j_gene: TRBJ1-2
CDR3aa: CAWTNREDYGYTF
CDR3nt: TGTGCCTGGACTAACAGGGAGGACTATGGCTACACCTTC

abundance: many
v_gene: TRBV6-5
d_gene: TRBD1
j_gene: TRBJ2-5
CDR3aa: CASTPTPGQRQETQYF
CDR3nt: TGTGCCAGCACCCCCACTCCGGGACAGAGACAAGAGACCCAGTACTTC

abundance: .
v_gene: TRBV28
d_gene: TRBD1
j_gene: TRBJ1-1
CDR3aa: CASSPRDRTGYTEAFF
CDR3nt: TGTGCCAGCAGTCCTCGGGACAGAACGGGGTACACTGAAGCTTTCTTT

abundance: few
v_gene: TRBV7-2
d_gene: .
j_gene: TRBJ1-2
CDR3aa: CASRSEPNYGYTF
CDR3nt: TGTGCCAGCCGGTCGGAGCCAAACTATGGCTACACCTTC

abundance: many
v_gene: TRBV7-3
d_gene: .
j_gene: TRBJ2-5
CDR3aa: CASSLSGVGETQYF
CDR3nt: TGTGCCAGCAGCTTAAGCGGCGTTGGTGAGACCCAGTACTTC

abundance: many
v_gene: TRBV6-6
d_gene: TRBD1
j_gene: TRBJ2-7
CDR3aa: CASSLTGTGSYEQYF
CDR3nt: TGTGCCAGCAGTCTAACCGGGACAGGGTCCTACGAGCAGTACTTC

abundance: many
v_gene: TRBV5-1
d_gene: TRBD1
j_gene: TRBJ1-1
CDR3aa: CASSNGQGDTEAFF
CDR3nt: TGCGCCAGCAGCAACGGACAGGGGGACACTGAAGCTTTCTTT

abundance: many
v_gene: TRBV7-8
d_gene: TRBD2
j_gene: TRBJ2-2
CDR3aa: CASSALPGTRVSGGELFF
CDR3nt: TGTGCCAGCAGCGCCCTACCCGGGACTAGGGTGTCGGGCGGGGAGCTGTTTTTT

abundance: .
v_gene: TRBV12-3/TRBV12-4
d_gene: .
j_gene: TRBJ1-2
CDR3aa: CASSRGPSYGYTF
CDR3nt: TGTGCCAGCAGCCGAGGACCGAGCTATGGCTACACCTTC

abundance: many
v_gene: TRBV28
d_gene: .
j_gene: TRBJ2-2
CDR3aa: CASMKTLTGELFF
CDR3nt: TGTGCCAGCATGAAGACACTCACCGGGGAGCTGTTTTTT

abundance: .
v_gene: TRBV20-1
d_gene: TRBD2
j_gene: TRBJ2-7
CDR3aa: CSANTGTSGSSYEQYF
CDR3nt: TGCAGTGCTAACACCGGGACTAGCGGGAGTTCCTACGAGCAGTACTTC

abundance: many
v_gene: TRBV28
d_gene: TRBD1
j_gene: TRBJ1-5
CDR3aa: CASSLFTGGTYQPQHF
CDR3nt: TGTGCCAGCAGTTTATTTACAGGGGGGACCTATCAGCCCCAGCATTTT

abundance: many
v_gene: TRBV20-1
d_gene: .
j_gene: TRBJ1-6
CDR3aa: CSARGRDYNSPLHF
CDR3nt: TGCAGTGCTAGAGGGAGGGATTATAATTCACCCCTCCACTTT

abundance: many
v_gene: TRBV29-1
d_gene: .
j_gene: TRBJ2-7
CDR3aa: CSVLGVSSYEQYF
CDR3nt: TGCAGCGTACTCGGGGTATCCTCCTACGAGCAGTACTTC

abundance: few
v_gene: TRBV12-3/TRBV12-4
d_gene: TRBD1
j_gene: TRBJ1-1
CDR3aa: CASSTTGGEAFF
CDR3nt: TGTGCCAGCAGTACCACAGGGGGTGAAGCTTTCTTT

abundance: many
v_gene: TRBV20-1
d_gene: TRBD1
j_gene: TRBJ2-5
CDR3aa: CSANKGQKLQETQYF
CDR3nt: TGCAGTGCTAATAAGGGACAGAAACTCCAAGAGACCCAGTACTTC

abundance: many
v_gene: TRBV7-6
d_gene: .
j_gene: TRBJ2-7
CDR3aa: CASSLEGAGAYEQYF
CDR3nt: TGTGCCAGCAGCTTAGAAGGGGCAGGGGCCTACGAGCAGTACTTC

abundance: once
v_gene: TRBV12-3/TRBV12-4
d_gene: TRBD1
j_gene: TRBJ1-2
CDR3aa: CASSRQGNINYGYTF
CDR3nt: TGTGCCAGCAGCAGACAGGGGAATATTAACTATGGCTACACCTTC

abundance: few
v_gene: TRBV28
d_gene: TRBD1
j_gene: TRBJ1-1
CDR3aa: CASSRDRNEAFF
CDR3nt: TGTGCCAGCAGTAGGGACAGGAATGAAGCTTTCTTT

abundance: many
v_gene: TRBV5-1
d_gene: .
j_gene: TRBJ2-7
CDR3aa: CASSLGQVNYEQYF
CDR3nt: TGCGCCAGCAGCTTGGGACAGGTCAACTACGAGCAGTACTTC

abundance: many
v_gene: TRBV27
d_gene: .
j_gene: TRBJ2-6
CDR3aa: CASSSGAGANVLTF
CDR3nt: TGTGCCAGCAGTTCAGGGGCTGGGGCCAACGTCCTGACTTTC

abundance: many
v_gene: TRBV6-1
d_gene: .
j_gene: TRBJ1-6
CDR3aa: CASSSLGRLSSNSPLHF
CDR3nt: TGTGCCAGCAGCTCCCTGGGACGTTTATCTTCTAATTCACCCCTCCACTTT

abundance: few
v_gene: TRBV30
d_gene: .
j_gene: TRBJ1-1
CDR3aa: CAWSRQENTEAFF
CDR3nt: TGTGCCTGGAGTCGACAGGAGAACACTGAAGCTTTCTTT

abundance: many
v_gene: TRBV20-1
d_gene: .
j_gene: TRBJ2-6
CDR3aa: CSARETGAHNVLTF
CDR3nt: TGCAGTGCTAGAGAGACAGGCGCCCACAACGTCCTGACTTTC

abundance: many
v_gene: TRBV4-1
d_gene: .
j_gene: TRBJ2-5
CDR3aa: CASSQGLGPTQETQYF
CDR3nt: TGCGCCAGCAGCCAAGGTCTGGGACCCACACAAGAGACCCAGTACTTC

abundance: few
v_gene: TRBV12-3/TRBV12-4
d_gene: .
j_gene: TRBJ1-6
CDR3aa: CASSTYPGQKGSPLHF
CDR3nt: TGTGCCAGCAGTACCTACCCTGGACAGAAGGGTTCACCCCTCCACTTT

abundance: many
v_gene: TRBV12-3/TRBV12-4
d_gene: TRBD1
j_gene: TRBJ2-6
CDR3aa: CASSSTGAQFSGANVLTF
CDR3nt: TGTGCCAGCAGTTCCACAGGGGCCCAATTCTCTGGGGCCAACGTCCTGACTTTC

abundance: many
v_gene: TRBV19
d_gene: .
j_gene: TRBJ2-7
CDR3aa: CASSMGSYEQYF
CDR3nt: TGTGCCAGTAGTATGGGGAGTTACGAGCAGTACTTC

abundance: many
v_gene: TRBV6-1
d_gene: TRBD1
j_gene: TRBJ1-5
CDR3aa: CASTRGSRGGYQPQHF
CDR3nt: TGTGCCAGCACCCGTGGGTCCAGGGGGGGTTATCAGCCCCAGCATTTT

abundance: many
v_gene: TRBV15
d_gene: TRBD1
j_gene: TRBJ1-1
CDR3aa: CATSTQGGLEAFF
CDR3nt: TGTGCCACCAGCACACAGGGGGGACTCGAAGCTTTCTTT

abundance: many
v_gene: TRBV12-3/TRBV12-4
d_gene: .
j_gene: TRBJ2-7
CDR3aa: CASSWGLTSSYEQYF
CDR3nt: TGTGCCAGCAGTTGGGGGCTGACGAGCTCCTACGAGCAGTACTTC

abundance: many
v_gene: TRBV11-1
d_gene: TRBD1
j_gene: TRBJ1-5
CDR3aa: CASSLSQGAKGWPQHF
CDR3nt: TGTGCCAGCAGCTTATCCCAGGGGGCGAAGGGATGGCCCCAGCATTTT

abundance: .
v_gene: TRBV9
d_gene: TRBD2
j_gene: TRBJ2-7
CDR3aa: CASSTSGRPGNEQYF
CDR3nt: TGTGCCAGCAGCACCAGCGGGAGGCCCGGGAACGAGCAGTACTTC

abundance: many
v_gene: TRBV6-2/TRBV6-3
d_gene: TRBD1
j_gene: TRBJ1-1
CDR3aa: CASILDRIRVEAFF
CDR3nt: TGTGCCAGCATTCTGGACAGGATCAGAGTTGAAGCTTTCTTT

abundance: many
v_gene: TRBV12-3/TRBV12-4
d_gene: TRBD2
j_gene: TRBJ2-2
CDR3aa: CASSSSGVNTGELFF
CDR3nt: TGTGCCAGCAGTTCTAGCGGGGTTAACACCGGGGAGCTGTTTTTT

abundance: .
v_gene: TRBV20-1
d_gene: TRBD2
j_gene: TRBJ2-7
CDR3aa: CSAKTGTRGGNYEQYF
CDR3nt: TGCAGTGCCAAAACCGGGACTAGGGGAGGGAACTACGAGCAGTACTTC

abundance: many
v_gene: TRBV12-3/TRBV12-4
d_gene: .
j_gene: TRBJ2-2
CDR3aa: CASRPPTGEAGELFF
CDR3nt: TGTGCCAGCAGACCTCCTACAGGGGAGGCCGGGGAGCTGTTTTTT

abundance: many
v_gene: TRBV6-5
d_gene: .
j_gene: TRBJ1-2
CDR3aa: CASRGPTANYGYTF
CDR3nt: TGTGCCAGCAGGGGCCCGACCGCGAACTATGGCTACACCTTC

abundance: many
v_gene: TRBV20-1
d_gene: .
j_gene: TRBJ2-7
CDR3aa: CSARSPGTLYEQYF
CDR3nt: TGCAGTGCTAGAAGCCCCGGGACCTTATACGAGCAGTACTTC

abundance: .
v_gene: TRBV6-1
d_gene: .
j_gene: TRBJ1-3
CDR3aa: CASSDRTSRGNTIYF
CDR3nt: TGTGCCAGCAGTGACCGGACCTCAAGAGGAAACACCATATATTTT

abundance: many
v_gene: TRBV9
d_gene: .
j_gene: TRBJ1-2
CDR3aa: CASSEGGCGYTF
CDR3nt: TGTGCCAGCAGCGAGGGGGGTTGTGGCTACACCTTC

abundance: many
v_gene: TRBV13
d_gene: .
j_gene: TRBJ1-5
CDR3aa: CASSLGRLRQPQHF
CDR3nt: TGTGCCAGCAGCTTAGGGCGATTACGTCAGCCCCAGCATTTT

abundance: many
v_gene: TRBV29-1
d_gene: TRBD2
j_gene: TRBJ2-7
CDR3aa: CSVEDPSGRTYEQYF
CDR3nt: TGCAGCGTTGAAGACCCTAGCGGGAGAACCTACGAGCAGTACTTC

abundance: many
v_gene: TRBV28
d_gene: .
j_gene: TRBJ1-1
CDR3aa: CASSLFGGRKEAFF
CDR3nt: TGTGCCAGCAGTTTATTTGGGGGGCGTAAGGAGGCTTTCTTT

abundance: many
v_gene: TRBV4-2
d_gene: .
j_gene: TRBJ1-2
CDR3aa: CASSQEAAGFDYGYTF
CDR3nt: TGTGCCAGCAGCCAAGAAGCGGCAGGGTTCGACTATGGCTACACCTTC

abundance: many
v_gene: TRBV20-1
d_gene: .
j_gene: TRBJ2-5
CDR3aa: CSAKQEFDQETQYF
CDR3nt: TGCAGTGCTAAACAGGAGTTCGATCAAGAGACCCAGTACTTC

abundance: .
v_gene: TRBV7-2
d_gene: .
j_gene: TRBJ1-2
CDR3aa: CASSLGGFYGYTF
CDR3nt: TGTGCCAGCAGCTTAGGGGGGTTCTATGGCTACACCTTC

abundance: many
v_gene: TRBV19
d_gene: .
j_gene: TRBJ1-5
CDR3aa: CASAPSRNQPQHF
CDR3nt: TGTGCCAGTGCCCCGTCTAGGAATCAGCCCCAGCATTTT

abundance: few
v_gene: TRBV19
d_gene: .
j_gene: TRBJ2-6
CDR3aa: CASQRAGQSGANVLTF
CDR3nt: TGTGCCAGCCAACGAGCAGGGCAATCTGGGGCCAACGTCCTGACTTTC

abundance: many
v_gene: TRBV6-2/TRBV6-3
d_gene: .
j_gene: TRBJ2-5
CDR3aa: CASSYGGPLETQYF
CDR3nt: TGTGCCAGCAGTTACGGAGGGCCCTTGGAGACCCAGTACTTC